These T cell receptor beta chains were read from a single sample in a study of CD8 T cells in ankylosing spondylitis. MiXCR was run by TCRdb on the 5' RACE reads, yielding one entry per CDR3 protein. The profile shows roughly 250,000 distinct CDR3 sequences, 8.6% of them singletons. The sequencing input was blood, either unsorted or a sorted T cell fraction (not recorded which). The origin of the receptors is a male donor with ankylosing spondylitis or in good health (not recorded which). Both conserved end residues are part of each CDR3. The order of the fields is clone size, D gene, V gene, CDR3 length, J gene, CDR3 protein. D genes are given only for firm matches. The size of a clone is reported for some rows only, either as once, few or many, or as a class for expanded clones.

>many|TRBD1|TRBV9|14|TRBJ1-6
CASSVDRGDSPLHF
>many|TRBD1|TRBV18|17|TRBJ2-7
CASSPPVGTGVSYEQYF
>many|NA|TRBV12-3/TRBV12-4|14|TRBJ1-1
CASSRPSADTEAFF
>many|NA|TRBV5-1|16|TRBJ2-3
CASSLGLSVETDTQYF
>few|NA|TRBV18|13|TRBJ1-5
CASSDGINQPQHF
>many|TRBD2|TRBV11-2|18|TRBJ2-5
CASSHPGLADSRVWTQYF
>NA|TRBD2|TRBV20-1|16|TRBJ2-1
CSAHKGAGGSYNEQFF
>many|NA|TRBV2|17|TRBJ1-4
CASSESSLMTTNEKLFF
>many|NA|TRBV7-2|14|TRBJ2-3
CASSLELASDTQYF
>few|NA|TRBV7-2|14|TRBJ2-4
CASSYGEGFNIQYF
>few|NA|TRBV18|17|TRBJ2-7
CASSPVDKGQFIDEQYF
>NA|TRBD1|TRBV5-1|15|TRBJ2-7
CASSSGTGGTYEQYF
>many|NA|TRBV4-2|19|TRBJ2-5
CASSQDLQAGSLYQETQYF